These 22 T cell receptor beta chains share one sample of origin, sequenced in a study of OX40 agonist ivuxolimab in advanced cancers. Produced via immunoSEQ multiplex PCR; TCRdb's table is partial and in-frame only. The table lists thousands of clones, about four fifths of them singletons. The material was CD4+ or CD8+ T cells sorted from blood, obtained in a trial of the OX40 agonist ivuxolimab. The source is an adult with an advanced solid tumor such as melanoma, head and neck, liver or kidney cancer.

The chain couples TRBV27 to TRBJ2-7; 8 positions agree with TRBD1. J gave up 4 bases and V 4 bases, and 18 bases lay outside the gene matches. The CDR3 consists of 18 residues. Germline CDR1 and CDR2: MNHEY and SMNVEV (reference sequence). CDR3: CASSSGQGHSSNRYEQYF. As DNA, the CDR3 is TGTGCCAGCAGTTCTGGACAGGGACATTCATCAAACCGGTACGAGCAGTACTTC.

This clone has just a few counts. This chain uses TRBV7-7 with TRBJ2-5; D may correspond to TRBD1 or TRBD2 (5 bases each). The germline CDR1 and CDR2 sequences are SSHAT and FNYEAQ (reference sequence). This CDR3 contains 14 residues. Between the trimmed V and J ends, which lost 5 bases and 4 bases, there was a span of 14 bases. Written as DNA, the CDR3 is TGTGCCAGCAGCCCACGGGACGGTGGAGAGACCCAGTACTTC. It is translated as CASSPRDGGETQYF. The full variable domain, in which reference TRBV7-7 and TRBJ2-5 provide the parts outside the CDR3, is GAGVSQSPRYKVTKRGQDVTLRCDPISSHATLYWYQQALGQGPEFLTYFNYEAQPDKSGLPSDRFSAERPEGSISTLTIQRTEQRDSAMYRCASSPRDGGETQYFGPGTRLLVL.

The chain couples TRBV9 to TRBJ2-3; D gene ambiguous. From germline, CDR1 is SGDLS and CDR2 YYNGEE. CDR3 size: 16 residues. Trimming shortened V by 0 bases and J by 2 bases, and 13 bases separated the two germline ends. CDR3 in amino acids: CASSVGAVAITDTQYF. The DNA for the CDR3 is TGTGCCAGCAGCGTAGGTGCGGTTGCCATCACAGATACGCAGTATTTT.

This chain connects TRBV9 to TRBJ2-5, with D perhaps being TRBD1 or TRBD2 (6 bases each). The CDR3 is 16 residues long. Germline loops: CDR1 SGDLS, CDR2 YYNGEE. The V end lost 4 bases, the J end lost 0 bases, and 16 bases lay between the germline ends. The DNA for the CDR3 is TGTGCCAGCAGCCCGGGGGCCCTGGACTACCAAGAGACCCAGTACTTC. Protein: CASSPGALDYQETQYF.

The V gene is TRBV9, the J gene TRBJ2-5; 9 bases are shared with TRBD1. CDR3 size: 15 residues. The germline V gene encodes CDR1 SGDLS and CDR2 YYNGEE. The V segment lost 0 bases and the J segment 3 bases; nucleotides outside the gene matches: 3. The CDR3 loop reads CASSVAGQGKETQYF. CDR3 coding DNA: TGTGCCAGCAGCGTAGCGGGACAGGGAAAAGAGACCCAGTACTTC.

This clone counts as medium-sized (0.01 to 0.1%). This chain uses TRBV6-1 with TRBJ1-2; maybe TRBD1 (6 bases). CDR1 and CDR2 (germline): MNHNS, SASEGT. V was trimmed by 0 bases and J by 5 bases, leaving 10 bases between them. The CDR3 consists of 14 residues. The CDR3 nucleotides are TGTGCCAGCAGTGAAGCGTGGGGGCTTTATGGCTACACCTTC. Translating it yields CASSEAWGLYGYTF.

V and J are TRBV4-3 and TRBJ2-7; D ambiguous. Deletions cut 0 bases from V and 2 bases from J, with 20 bases between. The CDR3 runs 18 residues. The germline V gene encodes CDR1 LGHNA and CDR2 YSLEER. CDR3 amino acids: CASSQDAGPNRLTYEQYF. The DNA for the CDR3 is TGCGCCAGCAGCCAAGATGCAGGACCAAACCGATTAACCTACGAGCAGTACTTC.

This rearrangement joins TRBV5-8 to TRBJ1-4, with TRBD1 matching over 7 bases. The CDR3 covers 15 residues. J was trimmed by 3 bases and V by 3 bases; bases with no gene match: 5. Germline V gene sequence: CDR1 SGHTS, CDR2 YDEGEE. CDR3 in amino acids: CASSSPGQPNEKLFF. The CDR3 DNA is TGTGCCAGCAGCTCCCCGGGACAGCCTAATGAAAAACTGTTTTTT.

The chain employs TRBV28 and TRBJ1-6; D remains unclear. V lost 8 bases and J 4 bases, leaving 12 bases between the germline ends. The germline CDR1 and CDR2 sequences are MDHEN and SYDVKM. The CDR3 covers 14 residues. This chain's CDR3 is CASRVLEYNSPLHF. The CDR3 nucleotides are TGTGCCAGCCGGGTCCTAGAGTATAATTCACCCCTCCACTTT.

The genes are TRBV9 and TRBJ2-7; D is unclear. The ends were cut back, 4 bases at V and 4 bases at J, with 12 bases in the middle. The CDR3 runs 13 residues. Germline loops: CDR1 SGDLS, CDR2 YYNGEE. CDR3 sequence (DNA): TGTGCCAGCAGCCCAGGTTCGGCTTACGAGCAGTACTTC. Translation: CASSPGSAYEQYF.

This clone is classed as medium-sized. One end of the junction does not line up with germline, which may come from a read error. The chain recombines TRBV4-2 with TRBJ1-2; 10 bases fit TRBD1. Germline V gene data show CDR1 as LGHNA and CDR2 as YNFKEQ. This CDR3 region has 17 residues. The CDR3 region has the DNA TGTGCCAGCAGCGAAGAATACCGGGACAGGGGCCACTATGGCTACACCTTC. Protein sequence: CASSEEYRDRGHYGYTF.

V and J are TRBV7-9 and TRBJ2-3; possibly TRBD1 or TRBD2 for D (5 bases each). There are 17 residues in the CDR3. Germline V lookup: CDR1 SEHNR, CDR2 FQNEAQ (reference sequence). Trimming removed 8 bases from V and 5 bases from J, with 26 bases in between. The CDR3 region has the DNA TGTGCCAGCTGGGCAGGGAGTTTTCAGTCACGGGGAGATACGCAGTATTTT. Encoded protein: CASWAGSFQSRGDTQYF.

The chain uses TRBV15 and TRBJ2-7; 8 bases map to TRBD1. CDR3 length: 16 residues. V lost 3 bases and J lost 4; bases outside the gene matches: 11. CDR1 is LNHNV, CDR2 YYDKDF, per germline (reference sequence). This CDR3 reads CATSSGTGTGYYEQYF. CDR3 nucleotide sequence: TGTGCCACCAGCAGTGGGACCGGGACAGGCTATTACGAGCAGTACTTC.

This chain links TRBV4-1 with TRBJ1-5; TRBD1 might be the D (6 bases). Germline CDR1 and CDR2: MGHRA and YSYEKL. V was cut by 0 bases and J by 6 bases, with 9 bases left in between. The CDR3 has 14 amino acids. The CDR3 region is CASSQEQGLQPQHF. In DNA form, the CDR3 reads TGCGCCAGCAGCCAAGAACAGGGTCTTCAGCCCCAGCATTTT.

The chain employs TRBV27 and TRBJ2-7; possibly TRBD1 or TRBD2 for D (5 bases each). Trimming cost V 8 bases and J 2 bases, with 7 bases left between them. Per the germline V gene, CDR1 is MNHEY and CDR2 is SMNVEV (reference sequence). The CDR3 totals 11 residues. The CDR3 sequence: CASGTPYEQYF. DNA of the CDR3: TGTGCCAGCGGGACCCCCTACGAGCAGTACTTC.

This clone rates as medium-sized (0.01 to 0.1%). DNA of the CDR3: TGTGCCAGCAGTGACTCCAAGGGGAGCACAGATACGCAGTATTTT. Amino acids: CASSDSKGSTDTQYF. V usage is TRBV6-4 and J usage is TRBJ2-3, with a weak D call TRBD1 (5 bases). CDR3 size: 15 residues. Trimming cost V 0 bases and J 0 bases, with 7 bases left between them. Germline V gene lookup returns CDR1 MRHNA and CDR2 SNTAGT.

The rearrangement links TRBV7-3 to TRBJ1-6; D perhaps matches TRBD1 (6 bases). Germline CDR1 and CDR2: SGHTA and FQGTGA. Trimming took 5 bases from V and 5 from J, leaving 25 bases between them. This CDR3 comprises 19 residues. The CDR3 coding sequence is TGTGCCAGCAGCCTAGGGTCCAGGCCCCAAAAGGGGGATAATTCACCCCTCCACTTT. It yields the protein CASSLGSRPQKGDNSPLHF.

V gene TRBV2 combines with J gene TRBJ1-6, with D uncertain. CDR1 and CDR2 from the germline V gene are SNHLY and FYNNEI. V was trimmed by 6 bases and J by 10 bases, leaving 10 bases between them. CDR3 length: 12 amino acids. The CDR3 sequence: CASRPPGSPLHF. The CDR3 DNA follows: TGTGCCAGCAGACCTCCGGGGTCACCCCTCCACTTT.

Concerning this clone itself: Other DNA sequences in this specimen translate into the identical CDR3. This chain uses TRBV7-3 with TRBJ2-2, with a weak D call TRBD2 (5 bases). In germline, CDR1 is SGHTA, CDR2 FQGTGA. The CDR3 is 14 amino acids. The ends were cut back, 4 bases at V and 5 bases at J, with 11 bases in the middle. CDR3 protein: CASSSEGGTGELFF. CDR3 bases: TGTGCCAGCAGCTCAGAGGGTGGGACCGGGGAGCTGTTTTTT.

V usage is TRBV6-1 and J usage is TRBJ2-7, with 8 bases matching TRBD1. The CDR3 runs to 11 residues. Losses at the gene ends were 7 bases for V and 6 bases for J; bases not matched to a gene: 2. Germline V lookup: CDR1 MNHNS, CDR2 SASEGT. The chain's CDR3 is CASTGGGEQYF. The DNA of the CDR3 is TGTGCCAGCACAGGGGGCGGCGAGCAGTACTTC.

V and J are TRBV25-1 and TRBJ2-4, with D possibly being TRBD2 (5 bases). The ends were cut back, 2 bases at V and 8 bases at J, with 16 bases in the middle. The germline CDR1 and CDR2 sequences are MGHDK and SYGVNS. The CDR3 covers 15 residues. This CDR3 reads CASSENEGTEDIQYF. As DNA, the CDR3 is TGTGCCAGCAGTGAAAACGAGGGAACTGAGGACATTCAGTACTTC. Together with reference TRBV25-1 and TRBJ2-4, the CDR3 gives the full variable domain: EADIYQTPRYLVIGTGKKITLECSQTMGHDKMYWYQQDPGMELHLIHYSYGVNSTEKGDLSSESTVSRIRTEHFPLTLESARPSHTSQYLCASSENEGTEDIQYFGAGTRLSVL.

V is TRBV4-1 and J is TRBJ2-1, with no clear D. CDR1 and CDR2 from the germline V gene are MGHRA and YSYEKL. This CDR3 region has 11 residues. Trimming removed 1 base from V and 10 bases from J, with 5 bases in between. CDR3 in amino acids: CASSQGQEQFF. The CDR3 bases are TGCGCCAGCAGCCAAGGTCAAGAGCAGTTCTTC.